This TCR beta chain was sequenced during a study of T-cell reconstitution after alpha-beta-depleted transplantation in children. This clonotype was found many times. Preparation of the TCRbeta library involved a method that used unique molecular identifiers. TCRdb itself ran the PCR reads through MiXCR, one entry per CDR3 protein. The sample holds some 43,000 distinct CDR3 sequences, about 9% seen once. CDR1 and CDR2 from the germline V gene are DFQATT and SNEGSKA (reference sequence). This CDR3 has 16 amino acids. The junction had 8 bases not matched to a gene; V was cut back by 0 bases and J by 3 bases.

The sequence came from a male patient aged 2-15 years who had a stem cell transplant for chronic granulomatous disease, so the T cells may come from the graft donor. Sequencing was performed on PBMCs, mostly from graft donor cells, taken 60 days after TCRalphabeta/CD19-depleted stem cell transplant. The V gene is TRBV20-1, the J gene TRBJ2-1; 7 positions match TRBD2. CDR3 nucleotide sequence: TGCAGTGCTAGAGATCTTGCGGGAGTTAGCTACAATGAGCAGTTCTTC. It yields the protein CSARDLAGVSYNEQFF.